Presented here are 10 T cell receptor beta chains from one specimen sequenced in a study of Graves' ophthalmopathy and Graves' hyperthyroidism (dated by TCRdb to 2017 to 2018). Instrument used: Illumina HiSeq 2000. For repertoire sequencing, TCR beta CDR3 regions were amplified from RNA transcripts. The first round of RT-PCR was done with HTBI primers and the Qiagen OneStep RT-PCR kit, and was followed by a second round of multiplex PCR, then size selection and purification. Using fastp at Q25 and MiXCR, TCRdb reprocessed the public reads and kept productive beta chains. For every CDR3 protein sequence, its rows merge into one entry that carries the most common genes and DNA. This sample is represented by some 520,000 distinct CDR3 sequences; 13% to 15% of them were singletons. Together, the top ten hold more than 8.5% of the sample. What was sequenced was blood. All receptors derive from a woman aged 25-40 years with Graves' ophthalmopathy. Donor details come from another sample of the same person, matched by shared clones.

Ten or more counts support this clonotype. The gene calls are TRBV12-3 or TRBV12-4 and TRBJ1-2, with 12 bases fitting TRBD1. Trimming at V came to 5 bases and at J to 8 bases, leaving 9 bases not matched to a gene. The CDR3 loop spans 15 amino acids. The CDR3 is CASSQRDRGRGGYTF. DNA of the CDR3: TGTGCCAGCAGTCAACGGGACAGGGGGCGCGGAGGCTACACCTTC.

This clonotype was detected a few times. The DNA of the CDR3 is TGTGCCTGGGAGAACACTGAAGCTTTCTTT. This codes for CAWENTEAFF. The gene calls are TRBV30 and TRBJ1-1; D unclear. The germline CDR1 and CDR2 sequences are GTSNPN and SVGIG (reference sequence). This CDR3 has 10 residues. Trimming cost V 5 bases and J 1 base, with 2 bases left between them.

The sample holds many counts of this clonotype. This sequence joins TRBV6-5 and TRBJ2-2; 10 bases line up with TRBD2. Germline V gives CDR1 MNHEY, CDR2 SVGAGI. The CDR3 has 16 amino acids. V was clipped by 7 bases and J by 1 base; unmatched bases: 6. CDR3 loop: CASKGLAGVNTGELFF. The CDR3 DNA is TGTGCCAGCAAAGGCCTAGCGGGGGTGAACACCGGGGAGCTGTTTTTT.

In its sample, this clonotype was seen many times. This chain uses TRBV28 with TRBJ2-2; D is perhaps TRBD1 or TRBD2 (5 bases each). V shed 7 bases and J shed 2 bases, with 20 bases lying between them. Germline CDR1 reads MDHEN; CDR2 reads SYDVKM. This CDR3 contains 17 residues. CDR3 nucleotide sequence: TGTGCCAGCAAATCCTTCTCAGGGACCCCTAACACCGGGGAGCTGTTTTTT. This translates into CASKSFSGTPNTGELFF.

This chain joins TRBV5-1 and TRBJ2-4; TRBD2 is a possible D gene (7 bases). Trimming removed 4 bases at V and 4 bases at J, with 18 bases between. CDR3 length equals 16 residues. Germline assignment: CDR1 SGHRS and CDR2 YFSETQ. The CDR3 protein is CASSPKRGAQKNIQYF. The CDR3 DNA sequence: TGCGCCAGCAGCCCAAAACGGGGGGCCCAAAAAAACATTCAGTACTTC.

Note on this clonotype: Germline is not matched at one junction end, which may reflect a read error. This chain uses TRBV12-3 or TRBV12-4 with TRBJ2-4; D tentatively fits TRBD1 or TRBD2 (5 bases each). The CDR3 extends over 14 amino acids. The CDR3 sequence is CASSPAGAKNIKYF. CDR3 DNA sequence: TGTGCCAGCAGTCCAGCCGGGGCCAAAAACATTAAGTACTTC.

On this clonotype: A much larger clonotype is one base distant, so this may be a read error. The gene calls are TRBV7-3 and TRBJ1-1, with TRBD1 matching 8 bases. Germline assignment: CDR1 SGHTA and CDR2 FQGTGA. The CDR3 has 13 residues. This CDR3 is CASSVTGGSESFF. In DNA form, the CDR3 reads TGTGCCAGCAGCGTAACAGGGGGAAGTGAATCTTTCTTT.

Details on this clonotype: Being one base from a much bigger clone, this may be a read error. The chain is built from TRBV28 and TRBJ1-6; D is unclear. CDR1 MDHEN and CDR2 SYDVKM come from the germline V gene. V was pared by 8 bases and J by 15 bases, with 14 bases between. The CDR3 is 11 residues long. The CDR3 loop is CASAGVTHLHF. The DNA of the CDR3 is TGTGCCAGCGCTGGGGTAACACACCTCCACTTT. The full variable domain, with the rest looked up from reference TRBV28 and TRBJ1-6, is DVKVTQSSRYLVKRTGEKVFLECVQDMDHENMFWYRQDPGLGLRLIYFSYDVKMKEKGDIPEGYSVSREKKERFSLILESASTNQTSMYLCASAGVTHLHFGNGTRLTVT.

This clonotype has just a few counts. The rearrangement uses TRBV7-2 and TRBJ1-5; D might be TRBD1 (5 bases). Trimming took 5 bases from V and 11 from J, leaving 16 bases between them. This CDR3 spans 13 amino acids. The germline CDR1 and CDR2 sequences are SGHTA and FQGNSA. The CDR3 DNA reads TGTGCCAGCAGCGATTATCCAAGGGACGCCCAGCATTTT. Amino acids: CASSDYPRDAQHF. Full variable domain (remainder filled in from reference TRBV7-2 and TRBJ1-5): GAGVSQSPSNKVTEKGKDVELRCDPISGHTALYWYRQSLGQGLEFLIYFQGNSAPDKSGLPSDRFSAERTGGSVSTLTIQRTQQEDSAVYLCASSDYPRDAQHFGDGTRLSIL.

This chain links TRBV5-1 with TRBJ2-5, with D unclear. Deletions cut 1 base from V and 2 bases from J, with 9 bases between. Germline CDR1 SGHRS, CDR2 YFSETQ. CDR3 length equals 14 residues. As DNA, the CDR3 is TGCGCCAGCAGCTTGACCAGATTGCAAGAGACCCAGTACTTC. This gives the protein CASSLTRLQETQYF.